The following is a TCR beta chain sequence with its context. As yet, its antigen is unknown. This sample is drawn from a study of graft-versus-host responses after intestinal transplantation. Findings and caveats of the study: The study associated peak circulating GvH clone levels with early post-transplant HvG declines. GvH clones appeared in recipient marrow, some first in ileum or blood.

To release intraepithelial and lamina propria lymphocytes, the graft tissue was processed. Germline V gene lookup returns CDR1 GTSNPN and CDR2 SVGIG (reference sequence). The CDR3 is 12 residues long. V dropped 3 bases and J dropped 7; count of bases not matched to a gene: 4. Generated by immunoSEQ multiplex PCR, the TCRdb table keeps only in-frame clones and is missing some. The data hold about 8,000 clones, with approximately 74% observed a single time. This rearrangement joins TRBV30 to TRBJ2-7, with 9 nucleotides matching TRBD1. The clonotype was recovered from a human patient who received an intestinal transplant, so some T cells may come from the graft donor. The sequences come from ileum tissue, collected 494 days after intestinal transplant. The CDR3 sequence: CAWSGQGIEQYF. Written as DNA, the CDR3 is TGTGCCTGGAGCGGACAGGGGATAGAGCAGTACTTC.